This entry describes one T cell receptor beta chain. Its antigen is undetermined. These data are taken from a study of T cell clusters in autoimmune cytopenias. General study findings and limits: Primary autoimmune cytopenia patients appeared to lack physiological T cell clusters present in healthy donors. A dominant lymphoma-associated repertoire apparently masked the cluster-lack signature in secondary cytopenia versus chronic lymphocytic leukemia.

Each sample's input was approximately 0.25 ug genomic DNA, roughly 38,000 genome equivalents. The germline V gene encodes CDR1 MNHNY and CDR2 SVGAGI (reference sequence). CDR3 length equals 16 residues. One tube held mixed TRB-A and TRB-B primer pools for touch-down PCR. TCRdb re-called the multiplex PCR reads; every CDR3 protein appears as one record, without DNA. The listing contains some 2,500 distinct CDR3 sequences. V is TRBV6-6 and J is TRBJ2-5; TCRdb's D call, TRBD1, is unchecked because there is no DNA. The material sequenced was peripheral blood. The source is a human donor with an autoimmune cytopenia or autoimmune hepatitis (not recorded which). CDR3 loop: CATGTGPGTGEETQYF.